The subject of this entry is one T cell receptor (beta chain). Which antigen it targets is not known. Base qualities were left out, and no much larger clone turns up one base away. Libraries were made using the immunoSEQ multiplex PCR assay. For the multiplex PCR, a mixture combining 60 forward primers for TCR Vbeta segments and 13 reverse primers for TCR Jbeta segments was used. A multiplex PCR assay on genomic DNA amplified the CDR3 region of rearranged TCR beta genes. The amplified TCR beta libraries were sequenced on the Illumina HiSeq System as 87-base-pair reads. As for the original processing: In a later analysis, around 80 million unique TCR beta chains were counted across the roughly 610 repertoires, and roughly 10 million of these chains were shared by at least two donors. A nearest-neighbor algorithm error-corrected the raw reads and collapsed the reads into unique sequences, merging closely related sequences to remove PCR and sequencing errors. To assign V, D and J gene segments, CDR3 sequences were aligned to IMGT reference sequences. For a sequence to be retained, at least a six-nucleotide match to both a V gene segment and a J gene segment was required. Rearrangements were classified as productive when the CDR3 lacked stop codons and remained in frame with V and J, and all other rearrangements were classified as non-productive. CDR3 was defined by IMGT convention, running from the second conserved V-encoded cysteine to the conserved J-encoded phenylalanine. Sequences without an unambiguous match to a single V gene segment were excluded from the earlier analysis of 500 to 700 of the donors. An earlier analysis of over 450 of the donors classified V segments as functional when productive rearrangements were above 56.7% and as segregating when the standard deviation between donors was above 5%. To diagnose cytomegalovirus status from the catalog of TCR beta chain sequences, a statistical classification framework was built. A later analysis assigned V and J genes by comparing TCR nucleotide sequences with IMGT/GENE-DB human TR gene sequences. In a later analysis, CDR3 sequences and most-parsimonious VDJ recombination scenarios were assigned using the TCRdist pipeline. In a later analysis, each TCR beta chain was defined by its CDR3 amino acid sequence together with its V-gene family, and reads without a unique V-gene family were excluded. In a later analysis, 500 to 700 highly shared, low-generation-probability nucleotide sequences were removed to address suspected cross-contamination and a sequencing artifact. In a later analysis, a clonal expansion index was calculated for each public chain from normalized within-repertoire ranks of inferred template counts. In a later analysis, generation probabilities were computed with a VDJ recombination model fitted to out-of-frame rearrangements, and the resulting probabilities were checked against IGoR. Hypergeometric tests were used in a later analysis to score TCR-TCR, TCR-HLA and TCR-CMV co-occurrence, with a repertoire-size bias correction applied to the TCR pairs. False discovery rates were estimated in a later analysis by permuting HLA or CMV assignments 20 times. In a later analysis, co-occurring TCRs were grouped using DBSCAN, and TCRdist sequence similarity was added for clustering within HLA-allele-positive subsets. For co-occurrence clustering, repertoires with fewer than 30,000 or more than 120,000 public chains were excluded, along with about five repertoires with anomalous nucleotide sharing. The immuneACCESS repertoire file appears here via TCRdb, limited to in-frame rearrangements. These files lack a portion of the clones; in checked studies, under half of the deficit traces to unresolved V genes, and the cause of the others is not known. V, J and clone size were drawn from that table, and D and trimming were deduced from the DNA. The sample profile shows 85,000 to 130,000 clones; about 75% of them were found once. The ten top clones hold about 5.3% of the sample.

Via the germline V gene, CDR1 is WSHSY and CDR2 SAAADI. The CDR3, from cysteine to phenylalanine, totals 17 residues. Only CDR3 DNA is held: 51 bases, read in frame from base 1. Compared with germline, V lacks 4 bases and J lacks 1 base; bases without a gene match: 7. In total, about 650 healthy bone marrow donors made up the cohort. Cohort members were all nominally healthy when sampled, although unrecorded immune exposures were likely present. The donor tested CMV seropositive and was one of the 289 seropositive cohort members. Each donor provided a peripheral blood sample, and peripheral blood mononuclear cells were used for TCR beta sequencing. Genomic DNA extraction from the blood cell samples was performed with the Qiagen DNeasy Blood Extraction Kit. This entry belongs to a study of cytomegalovirus exposure and HLA in healthy donors (dated by TCRdb to about 2017). Notes on the research overall: An earlier analysis of roughly 610 of the donors reported roughly 300 Gb of sequence data and roughly 120 million unique TCR beta sequences obtained from 150 million to 200 million T cells. An early release that covered fewer than 800 HLA-typed donors contained 250 to 350 gigabases of sequencing data and tens of millions of unique TCR sequences. Among the roughly 430 genotyped donors, around 81% belonged to the genetic ancestry cluster associated with self-reported Caucasian donors. The aim of the study was to test whether cataloging public T cell receptors could identify signatures of past pathogen exposure. Using immunosequencing, the study profiled T cell repertoires from around 670 subjects and related those repertoires to cytomegalovirus serostatus. A separate validation cohort of more than 100 different subjects was used in addition to the roughly 670-subject first cohort. The study combined high-throughput TCR immunosequencing, statistical association of individual TCRs with disease status, and machine learning to predict cytomegalovirus infection status. To study patterns of TCR occurrence, a later analysis re-analyzed previously published TCR beta repertoires from around 660 donors and added high-resolution HLA genotyping. Rather than using new phenotypic data, the later analysis identified candidate immune exposures from TCR beta sequences and from how often those sequences occurred across donors. An earlier analysis of several hundred of the donors applied high-throughput TCR beta sequencing to assess whether each TCR beta V gene segment acted as functional or pseudogenic. Donor age, sex, ethnicity and CMV serostatus were collected together with the repertoire data. In a later genetic analysis, genome-wide SNP genotypes for about 55% of the 666 donors were used, and that subset was treated as a discovery cohort. All discovery cohort repertoires had been generated on a single sequencing platform. HLA typing covered class I and class II loci at four-digit resolution. Typing coverage varied by locus: roughly 629-630 donors for A, B, C, DRB1 and DQB1; approximately 500 for DQA1; over 600 for DPA1; fewer than 480 for DPB1. Roughly 5 DR-DQ haplotypes were handled as single units for association and clustering, since linkage in the cohort was strong. On average, around 240,000 unique TCR beta nucleotide sequences were sequenced per donor among 350 to 400 genotyped donors of the cohort, with about 19% of those sequences being non-productive. On the study overall, not on this receptor specifically: The 87-base-pair reads could not distinguish some IMGT-functional V segments, including TRBV6-2 and TRBV6-3, so those segments were excluded. In a later analysis, HLA-associated TCR beta chains showed more clonal expansion and lower generation probabilities than non-associated chains that were equally common. Linkage disequilibrium might explain the correlated functional status among segregating V segments, but an unknown experimental factor could not be ruled out. Across donors, most TCR sequences were observed very rarely, whereas some public TCRs were present in many individuals. Compared with the roughly 720-donor mean, donors in an Asian-associated ancestry cluster had fewer N-insertions in productive TCRs, according to a later genetic analysis. In vitro tests confirmed that a few of the cytomegalovirus-associated TCR beta chains recognize cytomegalovirus antigens. An earlier analysis of approximately 570 of the donors showed that most TCR beta V segments appeared in productive rearrangements either about 90% or about 30% of the time, which broadly matched IMGT annotations. Because some donors lacked HLA typing at each locus, the association tests relied only on the typed subset. The classifier was reported to diagnose cytomegalovirus status with high specificity and sensitivity in both the original cohort and the validation cohort. The presence/absence analyses assumed that sequencing depth was roughly uniform across donors, and that assumption may not be true. A further reported finding was that TCR beta sequences accurately predicted the HLA-A and HLA-B alleles for most subjects in the first cohort. When HLA alleles, especially DR and DQ, strongly co-occurred, attributing TCR associations to individual alleles was difficult. CMV serostatus was the only immune exposure information available for the cohort. The authors suggested that the approach could potentially be extended to other disease states and immunological phenotypes. The cohort was sequenced for TCR beta chains only, and without alpha or paired-chain data the features that could be detected were limited. In a later genetic analysis, a missense DCLRE1C variant was associated with V-gene and J-gene trimming of TCR beta chains, and the association was replicated in an independent cohort. A later analysis reported that several top co-occurrence clusters appeared linked to parvovirus B19, influenza, CMV and Epstein-Barr virus. A later analysis found that most CMV-associated TCR beta chains appeared HLA-restricted, with HLA associations seemingly driven largely by CMV exposure. In a later analysis, 16,951 TCR beta sequences were associated with specific HLA alleles at a false discovery rate of 0.05. The study gave a list of some 150 TCR beta chains associated with cytomegalovirus. According to a later analysis, TCR association rates differed among HLA loci, with DRB1 alleles showing the most associated TCRs and HLA-C alleles showing the fewest. The sequencing pipeline was judged likely to have produced a cluster of highly shared sequence variants as a technical artifact. Because counts were too low, seventeen rarely observed V segments, including chromosome 9 orphons, were excluded from the earlier analysis of roughly 580 of the donors.

The clonotype originates from a man between 60 and 75 years old in good health and CMV-seropositive. Sequencing input: PBMCs. Rearrangement joined TRBV10-2 to TRBJ2-6, with 7 bases aligning to TRBD2. The CDR3 in this case is CASSGEGSTSGANVLTF. The nucleotide sequence is TGCGCCAGCAGTGGGGAGGGGAGCACTTCTGGGGCCAACGTCCTGACTTTC.